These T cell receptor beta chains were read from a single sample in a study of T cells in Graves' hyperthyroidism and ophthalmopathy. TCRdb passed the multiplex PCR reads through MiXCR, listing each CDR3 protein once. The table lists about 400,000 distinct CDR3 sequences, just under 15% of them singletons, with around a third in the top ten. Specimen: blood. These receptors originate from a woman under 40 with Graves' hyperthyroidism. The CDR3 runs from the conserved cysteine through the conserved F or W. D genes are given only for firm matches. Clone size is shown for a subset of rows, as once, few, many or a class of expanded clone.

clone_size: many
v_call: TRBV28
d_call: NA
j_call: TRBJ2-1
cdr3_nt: TGTGCCAGCAGTCCCGATAGCACAGGCCCCTCGAATCCCTACAATGAGCAGTTCTTC
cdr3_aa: CASSPDSTGPSNPYNEQFF

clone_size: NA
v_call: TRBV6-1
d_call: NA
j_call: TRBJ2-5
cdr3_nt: TGTGCCAGCAGTCCGATCCGACAGTTCCGAGGGGAGACCCAGTACTTC
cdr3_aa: CASSPIRQFRGETQYF

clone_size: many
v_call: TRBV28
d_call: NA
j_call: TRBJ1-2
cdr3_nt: TGTGCCAGCAGTTTAGGCCGGCAGGGGTATGGCTACACCTTC
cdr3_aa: CASSLGRQGYGYTF

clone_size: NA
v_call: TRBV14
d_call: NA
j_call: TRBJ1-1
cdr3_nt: TGTGCCAGCAGCCAGTCCGGGACACGCTCGGTTCTAGCTTTCTTT
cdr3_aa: CASSQSGTRSVLAFF

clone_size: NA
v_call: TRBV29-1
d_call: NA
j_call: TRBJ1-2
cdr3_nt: TGCAGCGTTGAGAGCAGCGCTAACTATGGCTACACCTTC
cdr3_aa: CSVESSANYGYTF

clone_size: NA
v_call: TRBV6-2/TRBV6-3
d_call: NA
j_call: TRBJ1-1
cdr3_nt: TGTGCCAGCAGTTACGATGTATACGGAAAGAACACTGAAGCTTTCTTT
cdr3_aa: CASSYDVYGKNTEAFF

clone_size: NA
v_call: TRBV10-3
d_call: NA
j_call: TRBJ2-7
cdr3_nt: TGTGCCAGCGGAAAACGAGACGAGCAGTACTTC
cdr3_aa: CASGKRDEQYF

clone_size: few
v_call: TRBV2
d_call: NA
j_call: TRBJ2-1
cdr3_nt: TGTGCCAGCAGTGAACAGGCGATCCGTGAGCAGTTCTTC
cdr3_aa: CASSEQAIREQFF

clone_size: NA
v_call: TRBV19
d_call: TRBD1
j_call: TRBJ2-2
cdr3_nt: TGTGCCAGTAATGGCAGGGGGCCCGGGGAGCTGTTTTTT
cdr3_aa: CASNGRGPGELFF

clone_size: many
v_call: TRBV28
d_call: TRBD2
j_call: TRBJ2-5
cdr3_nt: TGTGCCAGCAGTTTACTAGCGGGATTAGAGACCCAGTACTTC
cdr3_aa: CASSLLAGLETQYF

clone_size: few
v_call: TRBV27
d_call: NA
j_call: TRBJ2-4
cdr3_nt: TGTGCCAGACCGGCACACCCCAGAGCCAAAAACATTCAGTACTTC
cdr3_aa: CARPAHPRAKNIQYF

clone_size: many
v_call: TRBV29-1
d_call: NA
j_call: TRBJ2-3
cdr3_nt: TGCAGCGTTGAAGATCGACGGTCAGATACGCAGTATTTT
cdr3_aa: CSVEDRRSDTQYF

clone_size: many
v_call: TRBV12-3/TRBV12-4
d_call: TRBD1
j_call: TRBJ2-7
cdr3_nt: TGTGCCAGCAGTTTCGGGACAGGGGGCGAAGAGCAGTACTTC
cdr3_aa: CASSFGTGGEEQYF

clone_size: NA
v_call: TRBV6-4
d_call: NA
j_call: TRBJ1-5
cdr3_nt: TGTGCCAGCAGTGAACGAGGGGATCAGCCCCAGCATTTT
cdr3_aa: CASSERGDQPQHF

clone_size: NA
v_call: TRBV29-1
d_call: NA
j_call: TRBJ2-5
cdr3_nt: TGCAGCGTTGGGATGTCCTCCCAAGAGACCCAGTACTTC
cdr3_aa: CSVGMSSQETQYF

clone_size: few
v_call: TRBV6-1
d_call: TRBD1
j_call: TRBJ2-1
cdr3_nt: TGTGCCAGCCTTTCCGGGACAGGGTCCTACAATGAGCAGTTCTTC
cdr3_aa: CASLSGTGSYNEQFF

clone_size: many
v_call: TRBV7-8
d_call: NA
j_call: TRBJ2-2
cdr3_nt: TGTGCCAGCAGCTTAGGTGGTAGCGGAGCTACCGGGGAGCTGTTTTTT
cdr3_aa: CASSLGGSGATGELFF